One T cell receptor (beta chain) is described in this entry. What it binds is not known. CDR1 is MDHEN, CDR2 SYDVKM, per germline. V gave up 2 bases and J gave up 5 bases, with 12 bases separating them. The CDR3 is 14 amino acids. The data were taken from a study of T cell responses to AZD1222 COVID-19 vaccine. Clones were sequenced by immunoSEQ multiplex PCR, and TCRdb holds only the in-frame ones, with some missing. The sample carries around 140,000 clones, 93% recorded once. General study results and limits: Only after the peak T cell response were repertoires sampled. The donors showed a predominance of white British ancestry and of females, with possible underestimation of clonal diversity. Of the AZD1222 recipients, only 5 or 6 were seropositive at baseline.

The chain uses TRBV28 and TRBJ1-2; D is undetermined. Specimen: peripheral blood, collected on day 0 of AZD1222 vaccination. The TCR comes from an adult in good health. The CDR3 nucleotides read TGTGCCAGCAGTTTAGTAGCTCCTGGGTATGGCTACACCTTC. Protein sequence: CASSLVAPGYGYTF.